In this sample, the clone carrying this T cell receptor beta chain turned up a few times. As yet, its antigen is unknown. Each CDR3 protein is one row after TCRdb ran MiXCR on the 5' RACE reads. The table includes about 23,000 distinct CDR3 sequences, under 6.5% detected once. This sample is part of a study of spatial heterogeneity in lung cancer. Study observations and caveats: Tumors with more nonsynonymous mutations had more expanded intratumoral alpha and beta TCRs.

V lost 4 bases, J lost 0 bases, and 18 bases lay in between. CDR3 length equals 16 residues. From germline, CDR1 is DFQATT and CDR2 SNEGSKA (reference sequence). The time point here: sample taken at primary tumor resection. This specimen consisted of lung tumor tissue, obtained at surgery. The gene calls are TRBV20-1 and TRBJ1-1; possible D gene TRBD1, 6 bases. The TCR was taken from a male donor with early-stage non-small cell lung cancer. CDR3 bases: TGCAGTGCTACCCAGACGGCCAGGGGTTTGAACACTGAAGCTTTCTTT. This gives the protein CSATQTARGLNTEAFF.